Presented here are 24 T cell receptor beta chains from one specimen sequenced in a study of cytomegalovirus exposure and HLA in healthy donors. 13 Jbeta primers and 60 Vbeta primers were used for the PCR. Here immunoSEQ multiplex PCR was the method, and the copy in TCRdb shows in-frame clones only, minus some. Of 120,000 or so clones listed, about 68% are singletons. Sequencing input: PBMCs. Receptors were obtained from a man aged 40-55 years in good health and CMV-seropositive.

This clone showed up just a few times. The chain recombines TRBV18 with TRBJ2-2; 9 nucleotides agree with TRBD2. Trimming removed 1 base from V and 5 bases from J; junction bases left unmatched: 2. Germline V gene lookup returns CDR1 KGHSH and CDR2 LQKENI. CDR3 length: 15 residues. The CDR3 protein is CASSPRGRETGELFF. The CDR3 nucleotides are TGTGCCAGCTCACCACGCGGGAGGGAAACCGGGGAGCTGTTTTTT.

This rearrangement joins TRBV5-4 to TRBJ2-2, with D perhaps matching TRBD2 (6 bases). The CDR3 has 14 amino acids. Germline CDR1 SGHNT, CDR2 YYREEE (reference sequence). V lost 0 bases, J lost 5 bases, and 8 bases lay in between. Here the CDR3 reads CASSLEAGTGELFF. The CDR3 coding sequence is TGTGCCAGCAGCTTGGAAGCGGGTACCGGGGAGCTGTTTTTT.

The chain joins TRBV29-1 to TRBJ1-2, with 7 bases fitting TRBD1. The length of the CDR3 is 17 residues. Germline values: CDR1 SQVTM, CDR2 ANQGSEA. V trimming: 4 bases; J trimming: 6 bases; junction bases outside the gene matches: 20. CDR3 in DNA: TGCAGCGTTGGGGACCCGGGACAGATTTGGCGTACCAATGGCTACACCTTC. Translating it yields CSVGDPGQIWRTNGYTF.

V usage is TRBV7-9 and J usage is TRBJ1-1; 7 bases map to TRBD1. The CDR3 totals 14 residues. V was clipped by 5 bases and J by 2 bases; unmatched bases: 5. Germline CDR1 reads SEHNR; CDR2 reads FQNEAQ (reference sequence). CDR3 residues: CASSLTGFNTEAFF. The CDR3 DNA reads as TGTGCCAGCAGCCTGACAGGGTTTAACACTGAAGCTTTCTTT.

The rearrangement joins TRBV12-5 to TRBJ2-1; 8 bases are a match to TRBD2. Per the germline V gene, CDR1 is LGHNT and CDR2 is FRNRAP. There are 16 residues in the CDR3. Trimming removed 7 bases from V and 0 bases from J; junction bases left unmatched: 8. CDR3 region: CASVGGGPSSYNEQFF. In nucleotides, the CDR3 is TGTGCTAGTGTTGGCGGGGGGCCGAGCTCCTACAATGAGCAGTTCTTC.

This clone has more than one count but fewer than ten. The V call is TRBV5-4, the J call TRBJ2-7; a weak D match, TRBD1 (6 bases). The CDR3 has 14 residues. The V gene's germline CDR1 is SGHNT and CDR2 YYREEE (reference sequence). The ends were cut back, 0 bases at V and 2 bases at J, with 9 bases in the middle. The CDR3 sequence is CASSLGQDTYEQYF. Written as DNA, the CDR3 is TGTGCCAGCAGCTTGGGACAGGACACCTACGAGCAGTACTTC.

The V gene is TRBV29-1, the J gene TRBJ2-1; 8 positions match TRBD1. V dropped 1 base and J dropped 3; count of bases not matched to a gene: 5. This CDR3 is 15 amino acids long. In germline, CDR1 is SQVTM, CDR2 ANQGSEA. The CDR3 DNA follows: TGCAGCGTTGAAGTACCAGGGGGCGTCTACAATGAGCAGTTCTTC. Its protein is CSVEVPGGVYNEQFF.

This clone was observed a few times. The chain recombines TRBV6-5 with TRBJ2-1; 11 bases agree with TRBD1. CDR1 MNHEY and CDR2 SVGAGI come from the germline V gene. The CDR3 extends over 15 amino acids. Germline trimming cut 8 bases from V and 8 bases from J; bases unmatched to any gene: 11. The CDR3 is CASYSGDRGSHEQFF. As DNA, the CDR3 is TGTGCCAGCTACTCTGGGGACAGGGGGTCCCATGAGCAGTTCTTC.

The chain uses TRBV29-1 and TRBJ2-2, with 10 bases that match TRBD2. The CDR3 sequence is 15 residues long. Germline V gives CDR1 SQVTM, CDR2 ANQGSEA. The CDR3 region is CSTSGGAINPGELFF. The CDR3 DNA sequence: TGCAGTACGAGCGGGGGGGCAATAAATCCCGGGGAGCTGTTTTTT.

The chain has TRBV7-8 and TRBJ2-1; possibly TRBD1 for D (6 bases). The CDR3 loop spans 18 amino acids. Trimming left V 5 bases short and J 8 bases short, with 28 bases between. CDR1 and CDR2 (germline): SGHVS, FQNEAQ. The CDR3 sequence is CASSPPPQGQYWNDEQFF. CDR3 DNA: TGTGCCAGCAGCCCACCCCCCCAGGGGCAATACTGGAACGATGAGCAGTTCTTC.

The chain employs TRBV28 and TRBJ2-5; D may be TRBD1 (5 bases). Germline CDR1 is MDHEN and CDR2 is SYDVKM. V was pared by 3 bases and J by 1 base, with 12 bases between. The CDR3 is 15 residues long. The CDR3 DNA reads as TGTGCCAGCAGTTTTCTCCCCCAGGGCCAAGAGACCCAGTACTTC. Its translation is CASSFLPQGQETQYF.

This clone was counted a few times. The chain uses TRBV25-1 and TRBJ2-3, with D tentatively TRBD1 (7 bases). The CDR3 is 18 amino acids. Germline V gene data show CDR1 as MGHDK and CDR2 as SYGVNS. V lost 4 bases to trimming and J lost 2 bases, with 22 bases between them. CDR3 DNA: TGTGCCAGCAGTGCCGGTGTGGGAGGACAGGCTCCCACAGATACGCAGTATTTT. Amino acids: CASSAGVGGQAPTDTQYF.

This chain connects TRBV7-8 to TRBJ1-4; 8 nucleotides agree with TRBD1. The CDR3 spans 16 residues. CDR1 SGHVS and CDR2 FQNEAQ come from the germline V gene. J was trimmed by 5 bases and V by 0 bases; bases with no gene match: 5. The CDR3 DNA reads TGTGCCAGCAGCTTAGCGAGGACAGGGTGGAATGAAAAACTGTTTTTT. Translated, it gives CASSLARTGWNEKLFF.

This clone was seen a handful of times. V usage is TRBV5-1 and J usage is TRBJ1-2; no definite D call. Germline-derived CDR1 and CDR2 are SGHRS and YFSETQ. Trimming left V 0 bases short and J 4 bases short, with 10 bases between. This CDR3 region has 14 residues. The CDR3 loop reads CASSLDPGSYGYTF. DNA for the CDR3: TGCGCCAGCAGCTTGGATCCGGGGTCCTATGGCTACACCTTC.

The J gene is TRBJ1-5, the V gene TRBV19, with D tentatively TRBD1 (5 bases). CDR1 LNHDA and CDR2 SQIVND come from the germline V gene (reference sequence). The CDR3 loop spans 13 amino acids. V was clipped by 8 bases and J by 0 bases, with 8 bases between them. The CDR3: CASRTNSNQPQHF. The CDR3 bases are TGTGCCAGTCGGACAAATAGCAATCAGCCCCAGCATTTT.

The rearrangement links TRBV4-3 to TRBJ2-5; 7 nucleotides agree with TRBD2. Per the germline V gene, CDR1 is LGHNA and CDR2 is YSLEER. CDR3 length equals 16 residues. Trimming removed 0 bases from V and 5 bases from J; junction bases left unmatched: 9. The CDR3 sequence: CASSQDGRESGETQYF. Written as DNA, the CDR3 is TGCGCCAGCAGCCAAGATGGGAGGGAGTCTGGTGAGACCCAGTACTTC.

This sequence joins TRBV19 and TRBJ1-2, with D uncertain. CDR3 length: 15 residues. V was clipped by 7 bases and J by 6 bases, with 21 bases between them. Germline loops: CDR1 LNHDA, CDR2 SQIVND (reference sequence). The CDR3 protein is CASIPRYAWRDGYTF. In nucleotides, the CDR3 is TGTGCCAGTATTCCTAGGTATGCGTGGCGGGATGGCTACACCTTC.

The chain employs TRBV5-4 and TRBJ1-6; D call uncertain. This CDR3 is 15 amino acids long. Trimming took 0 bases from V and 3 from J, leaving 7 bases between them. CDR1 is SGHNT, CDR2 YYREEE, per germline (reference sequence). This chain's CDR3 is CASSLGAYYNSPLHF. The CDR3 DNA reads as TGTGCCAGCAGCTTGGGGGCTTACTATAATTCACCCCTCCACTTT.

The rearrangement links TRBV5-1 to TRBJ2-7; 8 bases match TRBD2. The CDR3 contains 17 residues. J lost 4 bases, V lost 0 bases, and 12 bases had no gene match. CDR1 SGHRS and CDR2 YFSETQ come from the germline V gene. The CDR3 region is CASSLVGSGGPGYEQYF. The CDR3, as DNA: TGCGCCAGCAGCTTGGTTGGGTCGGGAGGGCCAGGATACGAGCAGTACTTC.

CDR3 amino acids: CASSETGFGENSPLHF. As DNA, the CDR3 is TGTGCCAGCAGTGAGACAGGGTTCGGAGAGAATTCACCCCTCCACTTT. The V call is TRBV25-1, the J call TRBJ1-6, with 7 bases that match TRBD1. CDR1 is MGHDK, CDR2 SYGVNS, per germline. The CDR3 is made up of 16 amino acids. V lost 3 bases, J lost 7 bases, and 9 bases stayed unmatched.

V is TRBV5-1 and J is TRBJ1-1; perhaps TRBD1 as D (6 bases). The V gene's germline CDR1 is SGHRS and CDR2 YFSETQ. This CDR3 is built from 15 residues. V lost 1 base, J lost 1 base, and 11 bases lay in between. The DNA for the CDR3 is TGCGCCAGCAGCTTGATCCAGGGGTCGAACACTGAAGCTTTCTTT. As protein: CASSLIQGSNTEAFF.

V usage is TRBV5-4 and J usage is TRBJ2-5, with 8 bases identical to TRBD2. CDR1 SGHNT and CDR2 YYREEE come from the germline V gene (reference sequence). V shed 5 bases, J shed 5 bases, and the junction held 8 bases outside the gene matches. The CDR3 loop spans 14 amino acids. CDR3 DNA: TGTGCCAGCAGATTCGGGGGGGGCGCGGAGACCCAGTACTTC. Protein sequence: CASRFGGGAETQYF.

V usage is TRBV2 and J usage is TRBJ2-7; a possible D gene is TRBD2 (5 bases). Germline values: CDR1 SNHLY, CDR2 FYNNEI. The V end was cut by 11 bases, the J end by 4 bases, with 15 bases between. This CDR3 contains 12 residues. The CDR3 region is CACFSGFYEQYF. DNA of the CDR3: TGTGCCTGCTTCTCGGGGTTTTACGAGCAGTACTTC.

The CDR3 protein is CASSLGLAVESTQYF. Written as DNA, the CDR3 is TGTGCCAGCAGCTTGGGACTAGCGGTGGAGTCTACGCAGTATTTT. This chain joins TRBV5-6 and TRBJ2-3; 9 bases fit TRBD2. The CDR3 runs to 15 residues. V gave up 0 bases and J gave up 8 bases; unmatched junction bases: 7. Germline assignment: CDR1 SGHDT and CDR2 YYEEEE.